Listed below are T cell receptor beta chains from one sample, sequenced in a study of shared clonotypes between healthy human individuals. Produced via immunoSEQ multiplex PCR; TCRdb's table is partial and in-frame only. The sample lists nearly 2 million clones; about 94% were seen once. The sample comprised naive CD8+ T cells sorted from blood. These receptors all stem from a man younger than 30 in good health. Both conserved end residues are part of each CDR3. A D gene is named only where the DNA matches it firmly. The size field is filled for only some rows; it gives once, few, many or a size class.

size: -
D: TRBD1
J: TRBJ1-1
V: TRBV4-1
CDR3: CASNPAPRGGWDTEAFF
DNA: TGCGCCAGCAACCCGGCCCCCAGGGGGGGGTGGGACACTGAAGCTTTCTTT

size: -
D: -
J: TRBJ2-3
V: TRBV7-6
CDR3: CASSLIPSGTDTQYF
DNA: TGTGCCAGCAGCTTAATTCCTAGCGGCACAGATACGCAGTATTTT

size: -
D: -
J: TRBJ2-7
V: TRBV6-1
CDR3: CASTQAGTAAYEQYF
DNA: TGTGCCAGCACCCAAGCGGGGACAGCAGCCTACGAGCAGTACTTC

size: -
D: -
J: TRBJ2-2
V: TRBV4-3
CDR3: CASSQVEGPGELFF
DNA: TGCGCCAGCAGCCAAGTAGAAGGGCCCGGGGAGCTGTTTTTT

size: -
D: -
J: TRBJ1-3
V: TRBV5-1
CDR3: CASSYSGGSSGNTIYF
DNA: TGCGCCAGCAGCTATTCCGGCGGGAGCTCTGGAAACACCATATATTTT

size: -
D: -
J: TRBJ1-1
V: TRBV4-1
CDR3: CASSQGTSSLIPTEAFF
DNA: TGCGCCAGCAGCCAGGGTACCTCCTCTTTGATACCTACTGAAGCTTTCTTT

size: -
D: TRBD1
J: TRBJ2-1
V: TRBV27
CDR3: CASSSVPGQGYNEQFF
DNA: TGTGCCAGCAGTTCCGTCCCGGGACAGGGGTACAATGAGCAGTTCTTC

size: once
D: -
J: TRBJ2-2
V: TRBV18
CDR3: CASSSTTNTGELFF
DNA: TGTGCCAGCTCATCGACAACGAACACCGGGGAGCTGTTTTTT

size: -
D: -
J: TRBJ1-1
V: TRBV7-9
CDR3: CASSTTENTEAFF
DNA: TGTGCCAGCAGCACAACGGAGAACACTGAAGCTTTCTTT

size: -
D: TRBD1
J: TRBJ2-7
V: TRBV6-1
CDR3: CASSVGQGAYEQYF
DNA: TGTGCCAGCAGTGTGGGACAGGGGGCCTACGAGCAGTACTTC

size: -
D: -
J: TRBJ2-7
V: TRBV30
CDR3: CAWSAGLEQYF
DNA: TGTGCCTGGAGTGCCGGGCTCGAGCAGTACTTC